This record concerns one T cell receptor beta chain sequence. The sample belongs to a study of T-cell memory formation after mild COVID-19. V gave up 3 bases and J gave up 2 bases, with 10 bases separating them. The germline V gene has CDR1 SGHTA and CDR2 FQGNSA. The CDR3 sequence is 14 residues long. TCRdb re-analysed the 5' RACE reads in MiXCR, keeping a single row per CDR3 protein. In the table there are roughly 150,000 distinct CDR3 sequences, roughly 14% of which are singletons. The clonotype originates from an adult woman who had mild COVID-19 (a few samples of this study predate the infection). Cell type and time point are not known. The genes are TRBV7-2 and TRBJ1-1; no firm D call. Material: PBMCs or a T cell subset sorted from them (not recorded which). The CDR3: CASSFTSGNTEAFF. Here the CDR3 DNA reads TGTGCCAGCAGCTTTACTTCGGGAAACACTGAAGCTTTCTTT.